This entry lists 8 T cell receptor beta chains sequenced from one sample in a study of T cells in localized non-small cell lung cancer. The table came from immunoSEQ multiplex PCR; TCRdb's copy has only in-frame clones and leaves some out. The sample lists about 21,000 clones, around 90% occurring once. Specimen: peripheral blood mononuclear cells, collected before any cancer treatment. The receptors were sampled from a male donor older than 55 with stage II lung adenocarcinoma.

This clone was seen a single time. The CDR3, as DNA: TGTGCCAGCAGTGCGACAGGATCCGGGAACACCATATATTTT. Translating gives CASSATGSGNTIYF. This sequence joins TRBV2 and TRBJ1-3; a weak D match, TRBD1 (6 bases). In germline, CDR1 is SNHLY, CDR2 FYNNEI. V was clipped by 4 bases and J by 7 bases, with 14 bases between them. This CDR3 region has 14 residues.

The chain carries TRBV5-5 and TRBJ1-3; D gene uncertain. The CDR3 has 12 amino acids. The V gene lost 6 bases and the J gene lost 7 bases, with 11 bases spanning the gap. CDR1 is SGHKS and CDR2 is YYEKEE in the germline V gene (reference sequence). In DNA, the CDR3 is TGTGCCAGCACCTCCCTGGCGAACACCATATATTTT. It specifies CASTSLANTIYF.

This rearrangement joins TRBV7-3 to TRBJ2-1, with 11 bases aligning to TRBD2. Germline CDR1 is SGHTA and CDR2 is FQGTGA. The CDR3 spans 16 residues. Trimming took 2 bases from V and 7 from J; bases not matched to a gene: 7. CDR3 nucleotides: TGTGCCAGCAGCTTAGTCCCTAGCGGGAGGCGGAATGAGCAGTTCTTC. The encoded protein is CASSLVPSGRRNEQFF.

This clone is a singleton in its sample. V gene TRBV20-1 combines with J gene TRBJ2-7, with D unresolved. The V gene lost 3 bases and the J gene lost 7 bases, with 7 bases spanning the gap. There are 10 residues in the CDR3. In germline, CDR1 is DFQATT, CDR2 SNEGSKA (reference sequence). This CDR3 reads CSASRREQYF. CDR3 sequence (DNA): TGCAGTGCTAGCCGCCGGGAGCAGTACTTC.

V and J are TRBV5-4 and TRBJ2-3; TRBD1 agrees at 8 bases. The germline V gene encodes CDR1 SGHNT and CDR2 YYREEE (reference sequence). V lost 3 bases and J lost 5; bases outside the gene matches: 11. This CDR3 comprises 16 residues. The CDR3: CASSSRGRGVGDTQYF. The CDR3 bases are TGTGCCAGCAGCTCCAGGGGGCGCGGGGTGGGAGATACGCAGTATTTT.

The rearrangement uses TRBV5-4 and TRBJ2-7; 12 bases agree with TRBD2. V shed 1 base and J 2 bases; nucleotides not matched to a gene: 1. Per the germline V gene, CDR1 is SGHNT and CDR2 is YYREEE (reference sequence). This CDR3 has 15 residues. The CDR3 DNA sequence: TGTGCCAGCAGCTTGCGGACTAGCGGGACCTACGAGCAGTACTTC. Protein sequence: CASSLRTSGTYEQYF.

This sequence joins TRBV7-9 and TRBJ1-1; possibly TRBD1 for D (6 bases). CDR3 length: 14 amino acids. V shed 5 bases and J shed 3 bases, with 13 bases lying between them. Germline-derived CDR1 and CDR2 are SEHNR and FQNEAQ (reference sequence). CDR3 protein: CASSPDRRDTEAFF. In DNA, the CDR3 is TGTGCCAGCAGCCCCGACAGGAGGGACACTGAAGCTTTCTTT.

The chain has TRBV6-6 and TRBJ2-1, with 8 bases lining up with TRBD1. Looked up from germline, CDR1 is MNHNY and CDR2 is SVGAGI (reference sequence). V shed 6 bases and J 3 bases; nucleotides not matched to a gene: 7. This CDR3 contains 15 residues. DNA of the CDR3: TGTGCCAGCAGCCACCGGGACAGGCTCTACAATGAGCAGTTCTTC. Translation: CASSHRDRLYNEQFF.